The clone carrying this TCR beta chain has only a few counts. CDR1 and CDR2 from the germline V gene are MNHEY and SMNVEV (reference sequence). The ends were cut back, 7 bases at V and 1 base at J, with 10 bases in the middle. The CDR3 has 14 residues. The entry originates in a study of T-cell reconstitution after alpha-beta-depleted transplantation in children. It was with unique molecular identifiers that the TCRbeta library was prepared. TCRdb itself ran the PCR reads through MiXCR, one entry per CDR3 protein. Of approximately 350,000 distinct CDR3 sequences in the sample, about 9.4% were seen once.

The rearrangement uses TRBV27 and TRBJ2-2; perhaps D is TRBD1 or TRBD2 (5 bases each). This TCR was recovered from a human donor who donated a stem cell graft to a child with acute lymphoblastic leukemia. The sequencing here drew on PBMCs from the stem cell graft donor, taken from the stem cell graft. The CDR3 bases are TGTGCCAGCACCGGGACGGAGAACACCGGGGAGCTGTTTTTT. As protein: CASTGTENTGELFF.